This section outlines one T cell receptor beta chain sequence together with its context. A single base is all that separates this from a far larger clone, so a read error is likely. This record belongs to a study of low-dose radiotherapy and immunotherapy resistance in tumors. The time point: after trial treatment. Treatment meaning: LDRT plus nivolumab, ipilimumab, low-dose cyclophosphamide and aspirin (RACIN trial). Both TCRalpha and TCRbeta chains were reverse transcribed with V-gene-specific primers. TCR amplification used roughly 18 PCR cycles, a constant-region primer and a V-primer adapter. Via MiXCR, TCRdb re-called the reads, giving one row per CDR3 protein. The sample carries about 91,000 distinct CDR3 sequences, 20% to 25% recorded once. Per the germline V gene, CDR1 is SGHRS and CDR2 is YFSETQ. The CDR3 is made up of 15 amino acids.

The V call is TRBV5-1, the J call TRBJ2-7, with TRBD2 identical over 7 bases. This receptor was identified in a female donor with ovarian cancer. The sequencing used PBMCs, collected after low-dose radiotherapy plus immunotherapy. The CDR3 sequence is CASSLGGRQTYDQYF. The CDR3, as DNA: TGTGCCAGCAGCTTGGGCGGGAGACAGACCTACGATCAGTACTTC. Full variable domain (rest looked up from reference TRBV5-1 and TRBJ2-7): KAGVTQTPRYLIKTRGQQVTLSCSPISGHRSVSWYQQTPGQGLQFLFEYFSETQRNKGNFPGRFSGRQFSNSRSEMNVSTLELGDSALYLCASSLGGRQTYDQYFGPGTRLTVT.